This is a list of T cell receptor beta chains from one sample in a study of OX40 agonist ivuxolimab in advanced cancers. Profiling relied on immunoSEQ multiplex PCR, and the TCRdb table lists in-frame clones only, not all of them. The sample lists 90,000 to 95,000 clones, approximately 87% occurring once. The sample in question was CD4+ or CD8+ T cells sorted from blood, obtained in a trial of the OX40 agonist ivuxolimab. The receptors here all came from an adult with an advanced solid tumor such as melanoma, head and neck, liver or kidney cancer. Both conserved end residues are part of each CDR3. The D gene is left open where the match is weak. The size field is filled for only some rows; it gives once, few, many or a size class.

CDR3 DNA,CDR3 protein,V gene,D gene,J gene,clone size
TGTGCCACCAGCAGAGATGGGGGGGGCTGGGGTAATCAGCCCCAGCATTTT,CATSRDGGGWGNQPQHF,TRBV15,NA,TRBJ1-5,once
TGTGCCAGCAGTCCATTCCTTCGGGACAGAGGAGGGGGGGGGCAGTACTTC,CASSPFLRDRGGGGQYF,TRBV27,NA,TRBJ2-7,few
TGTGCCAGCGCCAGGAGGTTGACAGGAAACGGAGCTGAAGCTTTCTTT,CASARRLTGNGAEAFF,TRBV2,NA,TRBJ1-1,NA
TGCAGCGTAGCTACTAGCGCCTCGACCTACGAGCAGTACTTC,CSVATSASTYEQYF,TRBV29-1,TRBD2,TRBJ2-7,NA
TGCGCCAGCAGCACCGGACAATTACGCTATGGCTACACCTTC,CASSTGQLRYGYTF,TRBV5-1,NA,TRBJ1-2,NA
TGTGCCAGCAGTGCGGACAGCGGGATTCAGTACTTC,CASSADSGIQYF,TRBV6-1,NA,TRBJ2-4,NA
TGTGCCAGCACCAGGGGCGGCTCTGGGGCCAACGTCCTGACTTTC,CASTRGGSGANVLTF,TRBV11-2,NA,TRBJ2-6,NA
TGCGCCAGCAGCCAAGATAGGGAGGGGCTCCTGTTCTTC,CASSQDREGLLFF,TRBV4-1,TRBD2,TRBJ2-1,NA
TGTGCCAGCAGTTTATTACGGGACGCCGTCTCGGCTTTCTTT,CASSLLRDAVSAFF,TRBV27,NA,TRBJ1-1,NA
TGTGCCAGCAGCGAGGGCAGGGGGACAGAGACCCAGTACTTC,CASSEGRGTETQYF,TRBV2,TRBD1,TRBJ2-5,NA
TGTGCCAGCAGCTTAGGCGAGTACGAGCAGTACTTC,CASSLGEYEQYF,TRBV13,NA,TRBJ2-7,NA
TGTGCCAGCACTGGCGGGAGCTACAATGAGCAGTTCTTC,CASTGGSYNEQFF,TRBV27,TRBD2,TRBJ2-1,few
TGTGCTAGTGGTTCGACTAGCACAGATACGCAGTATTTT,CASGSTSTDTQYF,TRBV12-5,NA,TRBJ2-3,NA
TGCGCCAGCAGCTTGTCAGGGGCATCCTACGAGCAGTACTTC,CASSLSGASYEQYF,TRBV5-1,NA,TRBJ2-7,NA
TGTGCCAGCACCAAGGGGGGCGACGGCGGGTGGACCGGGGAGCTGTTTTTT,CASTKGGDGGWTGELFF,TRBV2,NA,TRBJ2-2,NA
TGTGCCAGTAGTATAGATCGACGGGCGCGCAATCAGCCCCAGCATTTT,CASSIDRRARNQPQHF,TRBV19,NA,TRBJ1-5,NA
TGCGCCAGCAGCCAAGTAACAGGGAGAGGGAACACTGAAGCTTTCTTT,CASSQVTGRGNTEAFF,TRBV4-1,NA,TRBJ1-1,NA
TGCGCCAGCAGTGAGGGGACAGGGATCGCAGATGAGCAGTTCTTC,CASSEGTGIADEQFF,TRBV10-1,TRBD1,TRBJ2-1,many
TGTGCCAGCAGCCAGGACGGCTCCGATGGCTACACCTTC,CASSQDGSDGYTF,TRBV7-2,NA,TRBJ1-2,few
TGTGCCACCAGCAGAGATGTGACAGGGTGGACGTATGAGCAGTTCTTC,CATSRDVTGWTYEQFF,TRBV15,TRBD1,TRBJ2-1,few
TGTGCCAGTAGTAAGGGGTTAGATTGGACCCAAGAGACCCAGTACTTC,CASSKGLDWTQETQYF,TRBV19,NA,TRBJ2-5,NA
TGTGCCAGCAGTTCAACGCCGGGACTAGCGATTGGGGCCAACGTCCTGACTTTC,CASSSTPGLAIGANVLTF,TRBV27,TRBD2,TRBJ2-6,NA
TGTGCCAGCAGCCAGACCGGGGTAGGCGAGGATGAGCAGTTCTTC,CASSQTGVGEDEQFF,TRBV5-4,NA,TRBJ2-1,NA
TGCGCCAGCAGCCCCGGACTACAGGGCTCCAATGAGCAGTTCTTC,CASSPGLQGSNEQFF,TRBV10-1,NA,TRBJ2-1,NA
TGTGCCAGCAGGGGACTAGCGGGAGGGAATGAGCAGTTCTTC,CASRGLAGGNEQFF,TRBV2,TRBD2,TRBJ2-1,NA
TGTGCCAGCGGCTCACTCCCCCCCCTTCGGGGGGCGTCTGGAATGAACACTGAAGCTTTCTTT,CASGSLPPLRGASGMNTEAFF,TRBV27,NA,TRBJ1-1,NA
TGTGCCAGCAGCTTAAGGGGGAACACCGGGGAGCTGTTTTTT,CASSLRGNTGELFF,TRBV11-2,NA,TRBJ2-2,NA
TGTGCCAGCAGTCCTAACGGCCTGACTAATGAAAAACTGTTTTTT,CASSPNGLTNEKLFF,TRBV28,NA,TRBJ1-4,NA
TGTGCCAGCAGCCAATCTGGAAACACCATATATTTT,CASSQSGNTIYF,TRBV7-9,NA,TRBJ1-3,once
TGTGCCAGCAGTTCCCAAGGGGGACGGTTCAATCAGCCCCAGCATTTT,CASSSQGGRFNQPQHF,TRBV27,NA,TRBJ1-5,once
TGTGCCAGCAGTGAGACAGGGTTCTATGGCTACACCTTC,CASSETGFYGYTF,TRBV25-1,TRBD1,TRBJ1-2,NA
TGTGCCAGCAGCCCGACCGGGCAGGGGGCGATCGCTGAAGCTTTCTTT,CASSPTGQGAIAEAFF,TRBV7-9,TRBD1,TRBJ1-1,NA
TGTGCCAGCTTTCACGCCGATCTTAGTGAGCAGTTCTTC,CASFHADLSEQFF,TRBV6-1,NA,TRBJ2-1,once
TGTGCCAGCAGTATTACCCCCGACAGGTTCTATGGCTACACCTTC,CASSITPDRFYGYTF,TRBV6-5,NA,TRBJ1-2,NA
TGTGCCAGCAGTCGGGACGGATTCTATGGCTACACCTTC,CASSRDGFYGYTF,TRBV28,NA,TRBJ1-2,NA
TGCGCCAGCAGCTTGGCCGCGGGCGGATACACTGAAGCTTTCTTT,CASSLAAGGYTEAFF,TRBV5-1,NA,TRBJ1-1,NA